This T cell receptor beta chain was retrieved from a study of regulatory T cells in long-lasting Graves disease. Study background: For under 3 months, newly diagnosed Graves' patients had been taking antithyroid drugs. Findings of the study overall: TCR diversity was lower in persistent Graves' patients than in newly diagnosed ones.

This clonotype was recorded at least ten times. Its antigen is unknown. Losses at the gene ends were 0 bases for V and 7 bases for J; bases not matched to a gene: 14. Germline V gives CDR1 MNHEY, CDR2 SVGAGI. The CDR3 contains 18 residues. HTBI primers from iRepertoire and Arm-PCR of CDR3 regions yielded the TCR beta libraries. In the source study's methods: Analysis of the samples identified around 60 TRBV and over 13 TRBJ segments. TCRdb re-derived calls from the multiplex PCR reads in MiXCR, one entry per CDR3 protein. The V and J calls were not made by the authors but by TCRdb's processing. Here the sample spans approximately 300,000 distinct CDR3 sequences, 18% being singletons. Time point indicated: newly diagnosed GD, antithyroid drugs for less than 3 months. RNA extracted from PBMCs served as the sequencing template. Guidelines of the American Thyroid Association were used to diagnose Graves' disease.

The clonotype originates from a female donor with Graves disease. Sequences were derived from peripheral blood mononuclear cells (PBMCs), sampled at new diagnosis, from a patient treated with antithyroid drugs. The chain is built from TRBV6-5 and TRBJ2-1, with 8 bases identical to TRBD2. DNA of the CDR3: TGTGCCAGCAGTTACTCGAAGGGAAGCGGGAGAAGGGTGAATGAGCAGTTCTTC. Its protein product is CASSYSKGSGRRVNEQFF.